A selection of T cell receptor beta chains follows, all from one sample in a study of blood T cell repertoires in COVID-19. Clones were read by immunoSEQ multiplex PCR, and TCRdb kept only the in-frame ones, dropping some. In the table there are 67,000 or so clones, roughly four fifths of which are singletons. The sample taken for sequencing was peripheral blood. These TCRs come from a man aged 70 or older with acute or convalescent COVID-19. CDR3s include the opening cysteine and the closing phenylalanine or tryptophan. D genes are given only for firm matches. Only some rows state a clone size, as once, few, many or a class for expanded clones.

v_gene	abundance	d_gene	j_gene	CDR3aa	CDR3nt
TRBV2	NA	NA	TRBJ2-7	CASSAFGGNTYEQYF	TGTGCCAGCAGCGCGTTCGGGGGTAATACCTACGAGCAGTACTTC
TRBV7-3	NA	TRBD2	TRBJ2-2	CASSLASGSSTGELFF	TGTGCCAGCAGCTTAGCTAGCGGGAGTAGCACCGGGGAGCTGTTTTTT
TRBV5-1	NA	TRBD1	TRBJ2-1	CASSLALGQGDHNEQFF	TGCGCCAGCAGCTTGGCCCTAGGACAGGGGGACCACAATGAGCAGTTCTTC
TRBV4-1	NA	NA	TRBJ2-1	CASSQQYNEQFF	TGCGCCAGCAGCCAACAGTACAATGAGCAGTTCTTC
TRBV28	NA	TRBD1	TRBJ2-1	CASRPGPGGMDEQFF	TGTGCCAGCAGACCAGGGCCAGGGGGCATGGATGAGCAGTTCTTC
TRBV2	few	NA	TRBJ2-7	CATRQAASYEQYF	TGTGCCACAAGACAGGCAGCCTCCTACGAGCAGTACTTC
TRBV28	few	TRBD1	TRBJ1-5	CASGTGNNQPQHF	TGTGCCAGCGGGACAGGGAATAATCAGCCCCAGCATTTT
TRBV6-2/TRBV6-3	few	TRBD1	TRBJ1-1	CASSYSAGTGVVNTEAFF	TGTGCCAGCAGTTACTCGGCCGGGACAGGGGTCGTGAACACTGAAGCTTTCTTT
TRBV2	few	TRBD1	TRBJ2-7	CASSRGQGYEQYF	TGTGCCAGCAGCCGGGGACAGGGGTACGAGCAGTACTTC
TRBV5-1	NA	TRBD1	TRBJ2-1	CASSKDRGLGEQFF	TGCGCCAGCAGCAAGGACAGGGGGCTGGGTGAGCAGTTCTTC
TRBV19	NA	TRBD1	TRBJ1-6	CASKEAGTGAGSPLHF	TGTGCCAGTAAGGAAGCCGGGACAGGAGCGGGTTCACCCCTCCACTTT
TRBV5-1	NA	TRBD2	TRBJ2-3	CASSFRASGSGVGDTQYF	TGCGCCAGCAGCTTTAGGGCTAGCGGGAGTGGTGTGGGAGATACGCAGTATTTT
TRBV9	NA	TRBD1	TRBJ1-3	CASSPHRGPGNTIYF	TGTGCCAGCAGCCCCCACAGGGGGCCAGGAAACACCATATATTTT
TRBV30	NA	NA	TRBJ2-1	CAWSPQGFGYNEQFF	TGTGCCTGGAGTCCCCAGGGTTTTGGCTACAATGAGCAGTTCTTC
TRBV20-1	once	TRBD1	TRBJ1-4	CSASPPGQASEKLFF	TGCAGTGCTAGTCCTCCGGGACAGGCTTCAGAAAAACTGTTTTTT
TRBV28	once	NA	TRBJ2-3	CASSSSGGSTDTQYF	TGTGCCAGCAGTTCCTCGGGGGGCAGCACAGATACGCAGTATTTT
TRBV5-6	NA	NA	TRBJ2-1	CASSLVTSSYNEQFF	TGTGCCAGCAGCTTGGTTACTAGCTCCTACAATGAGCAGTTCTTC